A single sample is the source of the 10 T cell receptor beta chains below, sequenced in a study of shared T cell receptors in the human thymus. Clones were sequenced by immunoSEQ multiplex PCR, and TCRdb holds only the in-frame ones, with some missing. Here the sample spans approximately 580,000 clones, roughly 74% being singletons. Another study also made use of these data, one on human thymus T cells.

Sequencing was carried out using thymocytes. The origin of the receptors is a boy under two years old with a congenital heart defect.

The V and J genes are TRBV27 and TRBJ2-7, with 8 bases matching TRBD1. The CDR3 contains 15 residues. V dropped 5 bases and J dropped 1; count of bases not matched to a gene: 7. Germline loops: CDR1 MNHEY, CDR2 SMNVEV (reference sequence). The CDR3: CASSPRQGKSYEQYF. The DNA for the CDR3 is TGTGCCAGCAGTCCAAGACAGGGGAAGTCCTACGAGCAGTACTTC.

V is TRBV14 and J is TRBJ1-5; D remains unclear. There are 13 residues in the CDR3. Deletions cut 5 bases from V and 3 bases from J, with 8 bases between. Germline loops: CDR1 SGHDN, CDR2 FVKESK. Written as DNA, the CDR3 is TGTGCCAGCAGCTCGGGGTACAATCAGCCCCAGCATTTT. Translation: CASSSGYNQPQHF.

This chain joins TRBV11-3 and TRBJ2-1; D unclear. The CDR3 totals 13 residues. Trimming took off 9 bases at V and 0 bases at J, with 9 bases between the two ends. The germline gives CDR1 SGHNT, CDR2 YENEEA. CDR3 nucleotides: TGTGCCAGTAGAGCAAGCTCCTACAATGAGCAGTTCTTC. It yields the protein CASRASSYNEQFF.

This sequence joins TRBV5-5 and TRBJ1-1, with 7 bases lining up with TRBD1. From germline, CDR1 is SGHKS and CDR2 YYEKEE (reference sequence). Trimming cost V 2 bases and J 4 bases; bases outside gene matches: 11. The CDR3 loop spans 16 amino acids. The CDR3 is CASSFGTGQDPTEAFF. The CDR3 coding sequence is TGTGCCAGCAGCTTTGGAACCGGACAGGACCCCACTGAAGCTTTCTTT.

This chain uses TRBV5-1 with TRBJ2-7; D is undetermined. Germline V gives CDR1 SGHRS, CDR2 YFSETQ. The CDR3 runs 16 residues. V was clipped by 0 bases and J by 0 bases, with 13 bases between them. The CDR3: CASSLAGAQPSYEQYF. The CDR3 bases are TGCGCCAGCAGCTTGGCCGGAGCGCAACCCTCCTACGAGCAGTACTTC.

The chain uses TRBV6-5 and TRBJ2-1; TRBD2 matches 11 bases. Trimming took 2 bases from V and 5 from J; bases not matched to a gene: 5. Germline CDR1 and CDR2: MNHEY and SVGAGI. There are 16 residues in the CDR3. Here the CDR3 reads CASSYPGLAGHNEQFF. DNA for the CDR3: TGTGCCAGCAGTTACCCCGGACTAGCGGGCCACAATGAGCAGTTCTTC.

The V and J genes are TRBV18 and TRBJ2-1, with 10 bases that match TRBD2. The V gene's germline CDR1 is KGHSH and CDR2 LQKENI. The CDR3 loop spans 15 amino acids. V trimming: 3 bases; J trimming: 12 bases; junction bases outside the gene matches: 11. The CDR3 bases are TGTGCCAGCTCACCCGACCCGGGACTAGCGAGGGGGCAGTTCTTC. This encodes CASSPDPGLARGQFF.

This clone appeared a few times. The chain joins TRBV29-1 to TRBJ2-2; 8 bases agree with TRBD2. The CDR3 extends over 17 amino acids. Germline CDR1 is SQVTM and CDR2 is ANQGSEA. The V segment lost 2 bases and the J segment 5 bases; nucleotides outside the gene matches: 13. CDR3: CSVESRTNREGTGELFF. As DNA, the CDR3 is TGCAGCGTTGAATCCCGGACGAATCGGGAGGGGACCGGGGAGCTGTTTTTT.

V usage is TRBV7-9 and J usage is TRBJ2-2, with a tentative D call TRBD2 (6 bases). The CDR3 has 18 amino acids. Trimming cost V 5 bases and J 0 bases, with 19 bases left between them. The germline CDR1 and CDR2 sequences are SEHNR and FQNEAQ (reference sequence). CDR3 sequence: CASSPLPWLATNTGELFF. In nucleotides, the CDR3 is TGTGCCAGCAGCCCCCTTCCTTGGCTAGCGACGAACACCGGGGAGCTGTTTTTT.

The table lists this clone with a few counts. The rearrangement joins TRBV27 to TRBJ2-5; the match to TRBD2 covers 13 bases. The J segment lost 2 bases and the V segment lost 0 bases, leaving 15 bases of the junction unmatched. The CDR3 contains 21 residues. The germline V gene has CDR1 MNHEY and CDR2 SMNVEV (reference sequence). The CDR3 DNA is TGTGCCAGCAGTTTATCTGAGGGACTAGCGGGATTATACCTGGCTCAAGAGACCCAGTACTTC. Protein product: CASSLSEGLAGLYLAQETQYF.